These T cell receptor beta chains were read from a single sample in a study of T cells in Graves' hyperthyroidism and ophthalmopathy. TCRdb reprocessed the multiplex PCR reads with MiXCR, giving one entry per CDR3 protein. The sample lists some 600,000 distinct CDR3 sequences; more than 11% were seen once. Sequencing was performed on blood. Every receptor here comes from a woman in her 30s with Graves' hyperthyroidism that later progressed to Graves' ophthalmopathy. CDR3s include the opening cysteine and the closing phenylalanine or tryptophan. The D gene is left open where the match is weak. Clone sizes are given selectively: once, few, many, or a class where the clone is expanded.

TRBJ2-3,TRBV7-3,NA,many,CASSLMAGITDTQYF,TGTGCCAGCAGCTTAATGGCGGGAATCACAGATACGCAGTATTTT
TRBJ1-4,TRBV5-1,NA,few,CASSQDRPNEKLFF,TGCGCCAGCAGCCAAGACAGGCCCAATGAAAAACTGTTTTTT
TRBJ2-2,TRBV10-1,NA,NA,CASRAGGTANTGELFF,TGCGCCAGCAGGGCCGGGGGCACAGCGAACACCGGGGAGCTGTTTTTT
TRBJ2-7,TRBV28,TRBD2,many,CASSPSGGGRATYEQYF,TGTGCCAGCAGTCCGTCGGGGGGCGGGAGGGCCACCTACGAGCAGTACTTC
TRBJ2-2,TRBV7-9,TRBD2,few,CASSLTSFYTGELFF,TGTGCCAGCAGCTTGACTAGCTTCTACACCGGGGAGCTGTTTTTT
TRBJ2-1,TRBV7-2,TRBD2,NA,CASSFSREGEQFF,TGTGCCAGCAGCTTTAGTCGGGAGGGTGAGCAGTTCTTC
TRBJ1-6,TRBV9,NA,few,CASSAAEQSYNSPLHF,TGTGCCAGCAGCGCAGCCGAACAATCCTATAATTCACCCCTCCACTTT
TRBJ1-1,TRBV14,NA,many,CASSQGLPQMNTEAFF,TGTGCCAGCAGTCAAGGCCTGCCCCAAATGAACACTGAAGCTTTCTTT
TRBJ1-2,TRBV28,NA,many,CASSSPAQRRGTGYTF,TGTGCCAGCAGTTCCCCCGCCCAGAGGCGGGGGACCGGCTACACCTTC
TRBJ2-2,TRBV3-1,TRBD1,NA,CASSRGTGLAGELFF,TGTGCCAGCAGCCGCGGGACAGGGTTGGCCGGGGAGCTGTTTTTT
TRBJ1-2,TRBV4-1,NA,many,CASSQENRATSGYGYTF,TGCGCCAGCAGCCAAGAAAACCGGGCTACCAGTGGGTATGGCTACACCTTC
TRBJ2-3,TRBV12-3/TRBV12-4,NA,few,CASSILYVTAQYF,TGTGCCAGCAGTATCCTTTACGTTACGGCGCAGTATTTT
TRBJ2-5,TRBV24-1,TRBD1,NA,CATRRTGGETQYF,TGTGCCACCCGAAGGACAGGGGGAGAGACCCAGTACTTC
TRBJ2-7,TRBV5-1,NA,many,CASSLADRRPSYEQYF,TGCGCCAGCAGCTTGGCGGACCGACGGCCGAGCTACGAGCAGTACTTC
TRBJ2-7,TRBV3-1,TRBD2,many,CASSHLAGGPRGEQYF,TGTGCCAGCAGCCACCTAGCGGGAGGCCCTCGAGGGGAGCAGTACTTC
TRBJ1-5,TRBV19,NA,few,CASSIPGGPNQPQHF,TGTGCCAGTAGTATCCCTGGAGGGCCCAATCAGCCCCAGCATTTT
TRBJ2-1,TRBV15,TRBD2,many,CATSRVGRGGSNEQFF,TGTGCCACCAGCAGAGTTGGGAGGGGAGGGAGCAATGAGCAGTTCTTC
TRBJ1-2,TRBV28,TRBD1,NA,CASAGTGGGRYGYTF,TGTGCCAGCGCCGGGACAGGGGGCGGGCGATATGGCTACACCTTC
TRBJ1-1,TRBV6-1,TRBD1,NA,CASSRGQADTEAFF,TGTGCCAGCAGCAGGGGACAGGCCGACACTGAAGCTTTCTTT
TRBJ2-1,TRBV6-1,TRBD2,many,CASSLGLAGGYSNEQFF,TGTGCCAGCAGCCTAGGACTAGCGGGAGGGTACAGCAATGAGCAGTTCTTC
TRBJ1-3,TRBV12-3/TRBV12-4,NA,NA,CASSLVNTIYF,TGTGCCAGCAGTTTAGTCAACACCATATATTTT
TRBJ2-7,TRBV7-2,NA,many,CASSLVHLSSYEQYF,TGTGCCAGCAGCTTAGTACATCTGAGCTCCTACGAGCAGTACTTC
TRBJ2-3,TRBV20-1,NA,many,CSAIDTVSDTQYF,TGCAGTGCTATTGACACCGTCTCAGATACGCAGTATTTT